This TCR beta chain was obtained from a study of T-cell memory formation after mild COVID-19. Regarding the study as a whole: Second-wave clones with a day 37 peak had unconfirmed SARS-CoV-2 specificity.

This clonotype was found a few times. Its antigen is not identified. Trimming shortened V by 7 bases and J by 0 bases, and 12 bases separated the two germline ends. The CDR3 is 14 residues long. 5'RACE primed from the constant segment yielded TCR alpha and TCR beta cDNA libraries bearing sample barcodes and UMIs. MiXCR, run by TCRdb on the 5' RACE reads, gives a single entry per CDR3 protein. The sample consists of around 140,000 distinct CDR3 sequences, roughly 24% of them appearing once. Sequenced input: PBMCs or a T cell subset sorted from them (not recorded which). This TCR derives from an adult woman who had mild COVID-19 (a few samples of this study predate the infection). Cell type and time point are not known. The V call is TRBV12-3 or TRBV12-4, the J call TRBJ1-1; D call uncertain. The CDR3 protein is CASTWTGVNTEAFF. The CDR3 nucleotides are TGTGCCAGCACGTGGACGGGTGTGAACACTGAAGCTTTCTTT.